Listed below are T cell receptor beta chains from one sample, sequenced in a study of cytomegalovirus exposure and HLA in healthy donors. The data were produced by immunoSEQ multiplex PCR, yet TCRdb's version contains in-frame clones alone and is incomplete. The table has 150,000 to 200,000 clones, almost 80% seen once. Specimen: PBMCs. These receptors came from a woman aged 45-65 years in good health and CMV-seropositive. Both conserved end residues are part of each CDR3. Each record gives: J gene, D gene, V gene, clone size, CDR3 DNA, CDR3 protein. A D gene is named only where the DNA matches it firmly. Clone size appears in some rows only: once, few, many, or a class for an expanded clone.

TRBJ2-3	.	TRBV30	.	TGTGCCTGGAGTGTACTCAGGGGGGATACTGCGCAGTATTTT	CAWSVLRGDTAQYF
TRBJ2-7	TRBD1	TRBV18	.	TGTGCCAGCTCACCGCAACAGGGGGCCTACGAGCAGTACTTC	CASSPQQGAYEQYF
TRBJ2-3	.	TRBV6-6	.	TGTGGGGTGGGGCAGGGGTTAACAGATACGCAGTATTTT	CGVGQGLTDTQYF
TRBJ2-7	TRBD2	TRBV27	.	TGTGCCAGCCGTCGGGGGGGACTTTACGAGCAGTACTTC	CASRRGGLYEQYF
TRBJ1-5	.	TRBV2	.	TGTGCCAGCAGCGACTCAAATCAGCCCCAGCATTTT	CASSDSNQPQHF
TRBJ2-7	.	TRBV5-1	.	TGCGCCAGCAGCTTGGACCGAAGGACTGGCCCGGGCGAGCAGTACTTC	CASSLDRRTGPGEQYF
TRBJ2-1	.	TRBV7-9	.	TGTGCCAGCAGCCCCGGGGACTTGTCGTACTCCTACAATGAGCAGTTCTTC	CASSPGDLSYSYNEQFF
TRBJ2-5	TRBD2	TRBV18	.	TGTGCCAGCTCACCAGGACTAGCGGAGACCCAGTACTTC	CASSPGLAETQYF
TRBJ1-1	TRBD1	TRBV27	.	TGTGCCAGCAGAATGACAGGGGGGATCACTGAAGCTTTCTTT	CASRMTGGITEAFF
TRBJ1-1	TRBD1	TRBV7-2	.	TGTGCCAGCAGCTCGACAGGGGGTTACACTGAAGCTTTCTTT	CASSSTGGYTEAFF
TRBJ1-1	.	TRBV27	.	TGTGCCAGCAGTTTATCAATAGGGGTGAACACTGAAGCTTTCTTT	CASSLSIGVNTEAFF
TRBJ1-5	.	TRBV11-2	.	TGTGCCAGCAGCTTGAGCATGGAGGGTCAGCCCCAGCATTTT	CASSLSMEGQPQHF
TRBJ2-3	.	TRBV5-1	.	TGCGCCAGCAGCTTGGCGCAGATTACAGATACGCAGTATTTT	CASSLAQITDTQYF
TRBJ2-7	TRBD1	TRBV2	few	TGTGCTATTAGTAGGGACAGGGGGTTGTACGAGCAGTACTTC	CAISRDRGLYEQYF
TRBJ1-2	TRBD1	TRBV28	.	TGTGCCAGCAGCAGGACAGGGGGTTTCTATGGCTACACCTTC	CASSRTGGFYGYTF
TRBJ1-6	.	TRBV30	.	TGTGCCTGGAGTCCCGGTCTCGGTTCACCCCTCCACTTT	CAWSPGLGSPLHF
TRBJ1-1	.	TRBV7-2	.	TGTGCCAGCAGCTTATCTTCCGGAGGAAACACTGAAGCTTTCTTT	CASSLSSGGNTEAFF
TRBJ1-1	TRBD1	TRBV27	.	TGTGCCAGCAGTTCCAGGGGGATGAACACTGAAGCTTTCTTT	CASSSRGMNTEAFF
TRBJ2-1	.	TRBV6-4	.	TGTGCCAGCAGTGGGCCAGGTAGGAATGAGCAGTTCTTC	CASSGPGRNEQFF
TRBJ2-5	.	TRBV7-2	few	TGTGCCAGCAGCTTGGAGTCGGGGAAGACCCAGTACTTC	CASSLESGKTQYF
TRBJ2-7	TRBD2	TRBV29-1	.	TGCAGCGTTCCGGGGGGAGGGGTCGAGCAGTACTTC	CSVPGGGVEQYF
TRBJ2-1	.	TRBV6-6	.	TGTGCCAGCAGTTACGTAGGTCGCCCGACAGGCAATGAGCAGTTCTTC	CASSYVGRPTGNEQFF
TRBJ2-7	TRBD1	TRBV4-1	.	TGCGCCAGCAGCCAAGTCTTTACAGGGGAAAACTCCGCTTACGAGCAGTACTTC	CASSQVFTGENSAYEQYF
TRBJ1-5	TRBD1	TRBV18	few	TGTGCCAGCTCACCACGAGGACAGGGGGGGGGTCAGCCCCAGCATTTT	CASSPRGQGGGQPQHF
TRBJ1-1	TRBD1	TRBV7-6	.	TGTGCCAGCAGCCCCGGACAGGTGAACACTGAAGCTTTCTTT	CASSPGQVNTEAFF
TRBJ1-1	.	TRBV30	few	TGTGCCTGGAGTTGGCAGGGAAACACTGAAGCTTTCTTT	CAWSWQGNTEAFF
TRBJ2-7	TRBD1	TRBV4-1	few	TGCGCCAGCAGCCCCAGGGACAGAAACTACGAGCAGTACTTC	CASSPRDRNYEQYF
TRBJ2-5	.	TRBV10-2	.	TGCGCCAGCAGTGAGTCCAGGCTCCGGGACTTCCAAGAGACCCAGTACTTC	CASSESRLRDFQETQYF
TRBJ2-2	.	TRBV29-1	.	TGCAGCGTTGATAGAACAGGGGGGGACGGGGAGCTGTTTTTT	CSVDRTGGDGELFF
TRBJ2-2	.	TRBV7-6	.	TGTGCCAGCAGCTTATTTCCGGGGGAGCTGTTTTTT	CASSLFPGELFF
TRBJ1-2	.	TRBV29-1	few	TGCAGCGTTGAAGATAGAGACGGGAACGCCGCTGGCTACACCTTC	CSVEDRDGNAAGYTF
TRBJ1-4	.	TRBV4-3	.	TGCGCCAGCAGCCAAGGAGGGGGTAAAAGCGAAAAACTGTTTTTT	CASSQGGGKSEKLFF
TRBJ1-1	TRBD1	TRBV6-1	few	TGTGCCAGCAGGACGGGACAGGGCGAAGCTTTCTTT	CASRTGQGEAFF
TRBJ2-5	TRBD2	TRBV29-1	.	TGCAGCGCCTTGACTAGCGGGCAAGAGACCCAGTACTTC	CSALTSGQETQYF
TRBJ1-1	.	TRBV11-2	.	TGTGCCAGCAGCCCAGGGGCGCGTAGGAACACTGAAGCTTTCTTT	CASSPGARRNTEAFF
TRBJ2-2	TRBD1	TRBV4-3	few	TGCGCCAGCAGCCAGTACCACAGGGGGCGGGACGGGGAGCTGTTTTTT	CASSQYHRGRDGELFF
TRBJ2-3	TRBD2	TRBV5-1	.	TGCGCCAGCAGCTTGAGCGGGGCGGATACGCAGTATTTT	CASSLSGADTQYF
TRBJ1-3	.	TRBV25-1	few	TGTGCCAGCAGTTCAGTATCCTCTGGAAACACCATATATTTT	CASSSVSSGNTIYF
TRBJ1-6	TRBD1	TRBV28	.	TGTGCCAGCAGTTCCCAAAGACAGGGCTATAATTCACCCCTCCACTTT	CASSSQRQGYNSPLHF
TRBJ1-6	TRBD1	TRBV5-4	.	TGTGCCAGCAGCCGACAGGGAGTAATGGATAATTCACCCCTCCACTTT	CASSRQGVMDNSPLHF
TRBJ2-7	TRBD2	TRBV4-2	.	TGTGCCAGCAGTCCCGGGACTAGTAGCTACGAGCAGTACTTC	CASSPGTSSYEQYF
TRBJ2-7	.	TRBV7-2	.	TGTGCCAGCAGCTTGGGGCAGGGCCGTTCCTACGAGCAGTACTTC	CASSLGQGRSYEQYF
TRBJ1-2	TRBD1	TRBV7-2	.	TGTGCCAGCAGCCCGGACAGGGTGGCAGGTGGCTACACCTTC	CASSPDRVAGGYTF
TRBJ1-1	.	TRBV7-6	once	TGTGCCAGCAGCCTCCTCGCTACAGGACAGCTGAACACTGAAGCTTTCTTT	CASSLLATGQLNTEAFF
TRBJ1-5	TRBD1	TRBV19	.	TGTGCCAGTAGCCCGGACAGGGGCCAGCCCCAGCATTTT	CASSPDRGQPQHF
TRBJ1-5	.	TRBV4-3	once	TGCGCCAGCAGCCAAGATCCCTACAATCAGCCCCAGCATTTT	CASSQDPYNQPQHF
TRBJ2-7	.	TRBV5-1	.	TGCGCCAGCAGGGGAACAGGGACCAGCTACTTC	CASRGTGTSYF
TRBJ2-7	.	TRBV6-1	.	TGTGCCAGCAAACAGCGTTTGGGGCTCGAGCAGTACTTC	CASKQRLGLEQYF
TRBJ2-2	TRBD2	TRBV2	once	TGTGCCAGCAGAATCGGGACTACCTACACCGGGGAGCTGTTTTTT	CASRIGTTYTGELFF
TRBJ1-1	.	TRBV2	.	TGTGCCAGCAGTTTGGGACACAAAGCTTTCTTT	CASSLGHKAFF
TRBJ2-7	.	TRBV21-1	.	TGTGCCAGCAGCACCCGGGACAGAACCTACGAGCAGTACTTC	CASSTRDRTYEQYF
TRBJ2-3	TRBD2	TRBV7-6	.	TGTGCCAGCAGCGGGGGGGGACTAGTTACAGATACGCAGTATTTT	CASSGGGLVTDTQYF
TRBJ1-2	TRBD1	TRBV29-1	.	TGCAGCGCTCCACTTACAGGGGTTGAGGGGTATAGTCACAGCTTC	CSAPLTGVEGYSHSF
TRBJ2-3	.	TRBV6-5	.	TGTGCCAGCAGTCACCACAGGGCAGATACGCAGTATTTT	CASSHHRADTQYF
TRBJ2-7	TRBD1	TRBV7-2	once	TGTGCCAGCAGCTTAGTGGGGACAGGGGTTCGGGAGCAGTACTTC	CASSLVGTGVREQYF
TRBJ1-6	.	TRBV28	.	TGTGCCAGCAGTCAGGGGAGTTTTCGGAATAATTCACCCCTCCGCTTT	CASSQGSFRNNSPLRF
TRBJ1-1	.	TRBV19	.	TGTGCCAGTAGTATAGGAGGAACCACTGAAGCTTTCTTT	CASSIGGTTEAFF